The rows below give T cell receptor beta chains drawn from one sample of a study of STAT5B mutations in CD4+ large granular lymphocyte leukemia. This table comes from immunoSEQ multiplex PCR, and its TCRdb copy is limited to in-frame clones, with some not included. This sample carries about 37,000 clones, roughly 65% of them seen once, and the ten largest clones take 1.5% to 2%. The sample comprised CD4+ T cells from blood buffy coats. The receptors stem from a human donor in good health. CDR3s include the opening cysteine and the closing phenylalanine or tryptophan. The order of the fields is D gene, clone size, J gene, V gene, CDR3 DNA, CDR3 protein. The D gene is left open where the match is weak. Where a row states a size, it is once, few, many or the class of an expanded clone; other rows omit it.

D gene: TRBD1; clone size: few; J gene: TRBJ1-5; V gene: TRBV27; CDR3 DNA: TGTGCCAGCAGTTCCAGGACAGGGGTAGAGCAGCCCCAGCATTTT; CDR3 protein: CASSSRTGVEQPQHF
D gene: NA; clone size: NA; J gene: TRBJ1-5; V gene: TRBV5-5; CDR3 DNA: TGTGCCAGCGGTAGGGGTCAGCCCCAGCATTTT; CDR3 protein: CASGRGQPQHF
D gene: NA; clone size: NA; J gene: TRBJ1-5; V gene: TRBV6-1; CDR3 DNA: TGTGCCAGCAGTGAGGTTTCCCGACAGCCCCAGCATTTT; CDR3 protein: CASSEVSRQPQHF
D gene: NA; clone size: NA; J gene: TRBJ2-3; V gene: TRBV7-9; CDR3 DNA: TGTGCCAGCAGCTTAGTGGGGGTGACCACAGATACGCAGTATTTT; CDR3 protein: CASSLVGVTTDTQYF
D gene: NA; clone size: NA; J gene: TRBJ2-5; V gene: TRBV5-1; CDR3 DNA: TGCGCCAGCAGCTTGGCCAGAGAAGAGACCCAGTACTTC; CDR3 protein: CASSLAREETQYF
D gene: TRBD2; clone size: NA; J gene: TRBJ2-5; V gene: TRBV6-1; CDR3 DNA: TGTGCCAGCGCCTGGACTAGCGGGGGGGAAGAGACCCAGTACTTC; CDR3 protein: CASAWTSGGEETQYF
D gene: NA; clone size: NA; J gene: TRBJ2-5; V gene: TRBV6-5; CDR3 DNA: TGTGCCAGCAGTTACGCGTCTCGGGCAGGACAAGAGACCCAGTACTTC; CDR3 protein: CASSYASRAGQETQYF
D gene: TRBD1; clone size: NA; J gene: TRBJ1-3; V gene: TRBV19; CDR3 DNA: TGTGCCAGTAGCAGAGGAGGACAGGGGGCGAGCTCTGGAAACACCATATATTTT; CDR3 protein: CASSRGGQGASSGNTIYF
D gene: NA; clone size: NA; J gene: TRBJ2-5; V gene: TRBV2; CDR3 DNA: TGTGCCAGCAGTGAGGGCGGGGTCTCCACACAAGAGACCCAGTACTTC; CDR3 protein: CASSEGGVSTQETQYF
D gene: NA; clone size: once; J gene: TRBJ1-2; V gene: TRBV9; CDR3 DNA: TGTGCCAGCAGCGTGGGGCACGGGGACTATGGCTACACCTTC; CDR3 protein: CASSVGHGDYGYTF
D gene: TRBD1; clone size: NA; J gene: TRBJ2-7; V gene: TRBV7-2; CDR3 DNA: TGTGCCAGCAGCTGGGACAGCTACGAGCAGTACTTC; CDR3 protein: CASSWDSYEQYF
D gene: NA; clone size: NA; J gene: TRBJ1-3; V gene: TRBV2; CDR3 DNA: TGTGCCAGCATGACAACTGGAAACACCATATATTTT; CDR3 protein: CASMTTGNTIYF
D gene: TRBD1; clone size: few; J gene: TRBJ2-7; V gene: TRBV5-1; CDR3 DNA: TGCGCCAGCAGCTTGATGGGACAGATCTACGAGCAGTACTTC; CDR3 protein: CASSLMGQIYEQYF
D gene: NA; clone size: NA; J gene: TRBJ1-3; V gene: TRBV5-1; CDR3 DNA: TGCGCCAGCAGCTTGGGCAGTCGAGCCTCTGGAAACACCATATATTTT; CDR3 protein: CASSLGSRASGNTIYF
D gene: TRBD1; clone size: NA; J gene: TRBJ2-1; V gene: TRBV27; CDR3 DNA: TGTGCCAGCAGTTTACTGGACAGGGTTGCTTTGGAGCAGTTCTTC; CDR3 protein: CASSLLDRVALEQFF
D gene: TRBD1; clone size: once; J gene: TRBJ1-2; V gene: TRBV6-5; CDR3 DNA: TGTGCCATCACCGGGACAGGGCTTGACTATGGCTACACCTTC; CDR3 protein: CAITGTGLDYGYTF
D gene: NA; clone size: NA; J gene: TRBJ2-7; V gene: TRBV5-8; CDR3 DNA: TGTGCCAGCAGCCAGGACAGTTACGAGCAGTACTTC; CDR3 protein: CASSQDSYEQYF
D gene: NA; clone size: NA; J gene: TRBJ2-2; V gene: TRBV6-4; CDR3 DNA: TGTGCCAGCAGTAGGAGCCCGGGGACCGGGGAGCTGTTTTTT; CDR3 protein: CASSRSPGTGELFF
D gene: TRBD1; clone size: NA; J gene: TRBJ1-6; V gene: TRBV5-1; CDR3 DNA: TGCGCCAGCAGCTCTACAGGGGACAATTCACCCCTCCACTTT; CDR3 protein: CASSSTGDNSPLHF
D gene: TRBD1; clone size: few; J gene: TRBJ1-2; V gene: TRBV2; CDR3 DNA: TGTGCCAGCAGACCCAGGACAGGGACCTATGGCTACACCTTC; CDR3 protein: CASRPRTGTYGYTF
D gene: TRBD1; clone size: NA; J gene: TRBJ2-1; V gene: TRBV4-2; CDR3 DNA: TGTGCCAGCAGCCAAAGGGACAGGGGGTACAATGAGCAGTTCTTC; CDR3 protein: CASSQRDRGYNEQFF
D gene: NA; clone size: NA; J gene: TRBJ1-1; V gene: TRBV5-1; CDR3 DNA: TGCGCCAGCAGCTACAGCACAGGAATTGGAACTGAAGCTTTCTTT; CDR3 protein: CASSYSTGIGTEAFF
D gene: TRBD1; clone size: NA; J gene: TRBJ2-2; V gene: TRBV27; CDR3 DNA: TGTGCCAGCAGTTTAAGGGGACAGGGCTACACCGGGGAGCTGTTTTTT; CDR3 protein: CASSLRGQGYTGELFF
D gene: TRBD1; clone size: NA; J gene: TRBJ2-3; V gene: TRBV5-4; CDR3 DNA: TGTGCCAGCAGCCCCGAGGACAGGGCGCCAGATACGCAGTATTTT; CDR3 protein: CASSPEDRAPDTQYF
D gene: NA; clone size: NA; J gene: TRBJ2-2; V gene: TRBV18; CDR3 DNA: TGTGCCAGCTCACCACCGGGTTACACCGGGGAGCTGTTTTTT; CDR3 protein: CASSPPGYTGELFF
D gene: NA; clone size: NA; J gene: TRBJ1-2; V gene: TRBV29-1; CDR3 DNA: TGCAGCGTTGAGCGGACAGAGGGTTATGGCTACACCTTC; CDR3 protein: CSVERTEGYGYTF
D gene: NA; clone size: few; J gene: TRBJ2-1; V gene: TRBV7-2; CDR3 DNA: TGTGCCAGCAGCTCCATCAATGAGCAGTTCTTC; CDR3 protein: CASSSINEQFF
D gene: NA; clone size: NA; J gene: TRBJ2-7; V gene: TRBV23-1; CDR3 DNA: TGCGCCAGCAGTCCACAGGACTCCCCGGGGGAGCAGTACTTC; CDR3 protein: CASSPQDSPGEQYF
D gene: TRBD2; clone size: NA; J gene: TRBJ2-7; V gene: TRBV4-3; CDR3 DNA: TGCGCCAGCAGCCAGAGCCGGGACTACCGATACGAGCAGTACTTC; CDR3 protein: CASSQSRDYRYEQYF
D gene: NA; clone size: NA; J gene: TRBJ2-1; V gene: TRBV27; CDR3 DNA: TGTGCCAGCAGGCGTGGGGGGGCCAGCGGGGTAGCGGATGAGCAGTTCTTC; CDR3 protein: CASRRGGASGVADEQFF
D gene: TRBD1; clone size: NA; J gene: TRBJ2-5; V gene: TRBV5-8; CDR3 DNA: TGTGCCAGCAGCTTGACAGGGGGCGCCCTTGAGACCCAGTACTTC; CDR3 protein: CASSLTGGALETQYF
D gene: TRBD1; clone size: once; J gene: TRBJ1-5; V gene: TRBV5-4; CDR3 DNA: TGTGCCAGCAGCCCACAGGGGGTGAATCAGCCCCAGCATTTT; CDR3 protein: CASSPQGVNQPQHF
D gene: TRBD1; clone size: NA; J gene: TRBJ2-3; V gene: TRBV7-2; CDR3 DNA: TGTGCCAGCAGCTTAGGACAGGGGGCTGTAGCAGATACGCAGTATTTT; CDR3 protein: CASSLGQGAVADTQYF
D gene: TRBD1; clone size: NA; J gene: TRBJ1-4; V gene: TRBV19; CDR3 DNA: TGTGCCAGTACACTGGGACAGACCAAAGAAAAACTGTTTTTT; CDR3 protein: CASTLGQTKEKLFF
D gene: NA; clone size: NA; J gene: TRBJ1-1; V gene: TRBV28; CDR3 DNA: TGTGCCAGCAGCCCCAGAAGAGAAGCTTTCTTT; CDR3 protein: CASSPRREAFF
D gene: TRBD2; clone size: NA; J gene: TRBJ2-5; V gene: TRBV5-1; CDR3 DNA: TGCGCCAGCAGCTCTGGGGGGGGTTCAGAGACCCAGTACTTC; CDR3 protein: CASSSGGGSETQYF
D gene: NA; clone size: NA; J gene: TRBJ1-1; V gene: TRBV27; CDR3 DNA: TGTGCCAGCAGTTTTTCGGGGGACACTGAAGCTTTCTTT; CDR3 protein: CASSFSGDTEAFF
D gene: NA; clone size: NA; J gene: TRBJ2-3; V gene: TRBV4-1; CDR3 DNA: TGCGCCAGCAGCCACCCAGGGGGGGGGACAGATACGCAGTATTTT; CDR3 protein: CASSHPGGGTDTQYF
D gene: NA; clone size: NA; J gene: TRBJ1-2; V gene: TRBV7-9; CDR3 DNA: TGTGCCAGCACCAAAATGGGGGGGTACATTCCTCCTTATGGCTACACCTTC; CDR3 protein: CASTKMGGYIPPYGYTF
D gene: NA; clone size: NA; J gene: TRBJ2-5; V gene: TRBV6-5; CDR3 DNA: TGTGCCAGCAGTTACGGTCCCGAACAAGAGACCCAGTACTTC; CDR3 protein: CASSYGPEQETQYF
D gene: NA; clone size: few; J gene: TRBJ2-7; V gene: TRBV4-2; CDR3 DNA: TGTGCCAGCAGCCAAGACCCAGCGCAGGGCCGATACGAGCAGTACTTC; CDR3 protein: CASSQDPAQGRYEQYF
D gene: NA; clone size: NA; J gene: TRBJ2-6; V gene: TRBV4-1; CDR3 DNA: TGCGCCAGCAGCCAACCAGGTACCGGGGCCAACGTCCTGACTTTC; CDR3 protein: CASSQPGTGANVLTF
D gene: TRBD1; clone size: NA; J gene: TRBJ2-7; V gene: TRBV7-3; CDR3 DNA: TGTGCCAGCAGCCTGGGACAGGGGCAGCAGTACTTC; CDR3 protein: CASSLGQGQQYF
D gene: TRBD1; clone size: NA; J gene: TRBJ2-1; V gene: TRBV23-1; CDR3 DNA: TGCGCCAGCAGTCAGGGACAGGGGGGCGATGAGCAGTTCTTC; CDR3 protein: CASSQGQGGDEQFF
D gene: NA; clone size: NA; J gene: TRBJ1-2; V gene: TRBV21-1; CDR3 DNA: TGTGCCAGCACCCTGAGGGGGGGTTGCGGCTACACCTTC; CDR3 protein: CASTLRGGCGYTF
D gene: NA; clone size: NA; J gene: TRBJ1-2; V gene: TRBV13; CDR3 DNA: TGTGCCAGCAGCTTAGTGGGGGCTCGAGGCTACACCTTC; CDR3 protein: CASSLVGARGYTF